This T cell receptor beta chain was profiled in a study of graft-versus-host responses after intestinal transplantation. Study-level background: Isolated intestinal, liver-intestinal, or multivisceral transplants had been given to the recipients. Among the recipients, all got anti-thymocyte globulin induction and then tacrolimus and steroids for 3 to 4 years. Points from the study as a whole: Recipient bone marrow held GvH clones, some seen earlier in ileum or blood. Declines in HvG clones occurring early post-transplant were associated with peak circulating GvH clone levels.

This clone was seen only once. Its cognate antigen is unknown. Germline CDR1 MNHNS, CDR2 SASEGT. CDR3 length: 15 amino acids. Losses at the gene ends were 6 bases for V and 9 bases for J; bases not matched to a gene: 8. TCRdb keeps only in-frame clones here, not all; method: immunoSEQ multiplex PCR. The sample carries around 14,000 clones, about 95% recorded once. The chain carries TRBV6-1 and TRBJ2-1; 13 nucleotides agree with TRBD2. The receptor comes from a human patient who received an intestinal transplant, so some T cells may come from the graft donor. The sequencing here drew on PBMCs, taken 9 days after transplant. The CDR3 DNA sequence: TGTGCCAGCAGGCCCGGACTAGCGGGAGAGCCTGAGCAGTTCTTC. It yields the protein CASRPGLAGEPEQFF.